This TCR beta chain is drawn from a study of blood T cell repertoires in COVID-19. V lost 3 bases to trimming and J lost 4 bases, with 13 bases between them. The CDR3 has 14 residues. The germline V gene encodes CDR1 MNHEY and CDR2 SMNVEV (reference sequence). Produced via immunoSEQ multiplex PCR; TCRdb's table is partial and in-frame only. The sample lists roughly 70,000 clones; 84% were seen once. The sequencing input was peripheral blood. This TCR was sampled from a human donor in a cohort sampled during active COVID-19. The rearrangement links TRBV27 to TRBJ2-7; D perhaps matches TRBD1 (6 bases). The CDR3 loop reads CASSFQQGVYEQYF. The CDR3 DNA is TGTGCCAGCAGTTTCCAACAGGGCGTGTACGAGCAGTACTTC.